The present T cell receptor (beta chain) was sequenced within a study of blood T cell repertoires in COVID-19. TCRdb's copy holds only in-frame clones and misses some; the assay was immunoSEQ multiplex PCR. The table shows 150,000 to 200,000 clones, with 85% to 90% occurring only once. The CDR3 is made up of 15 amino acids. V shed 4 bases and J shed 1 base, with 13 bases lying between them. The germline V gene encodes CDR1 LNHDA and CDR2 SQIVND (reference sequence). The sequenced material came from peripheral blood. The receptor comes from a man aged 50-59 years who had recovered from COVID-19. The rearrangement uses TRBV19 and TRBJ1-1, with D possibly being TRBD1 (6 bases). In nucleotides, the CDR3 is TGTGCCAGTAGTACATACAGGGTGGGGAACACTGAAGCTTTCTTT. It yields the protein CASSTYRVGNTEAFF.